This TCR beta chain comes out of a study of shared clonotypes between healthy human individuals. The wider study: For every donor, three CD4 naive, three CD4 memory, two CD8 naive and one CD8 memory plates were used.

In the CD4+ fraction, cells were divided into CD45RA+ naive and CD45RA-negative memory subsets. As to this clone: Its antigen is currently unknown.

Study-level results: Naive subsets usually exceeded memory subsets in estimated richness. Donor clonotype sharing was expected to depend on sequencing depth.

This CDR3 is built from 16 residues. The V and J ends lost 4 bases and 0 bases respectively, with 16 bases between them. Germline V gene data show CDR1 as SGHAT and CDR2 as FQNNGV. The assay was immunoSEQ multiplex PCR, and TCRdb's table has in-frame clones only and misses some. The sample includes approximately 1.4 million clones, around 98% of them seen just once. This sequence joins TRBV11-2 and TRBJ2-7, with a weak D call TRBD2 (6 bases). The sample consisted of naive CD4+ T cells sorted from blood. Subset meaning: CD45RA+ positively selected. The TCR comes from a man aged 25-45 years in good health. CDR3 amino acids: CASSSWDWVSSYEQYF. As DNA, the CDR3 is TGTGCCAGCAGCTCTTGGGACTGGGTTAGCTCCTACGAGCAGTACTTC.